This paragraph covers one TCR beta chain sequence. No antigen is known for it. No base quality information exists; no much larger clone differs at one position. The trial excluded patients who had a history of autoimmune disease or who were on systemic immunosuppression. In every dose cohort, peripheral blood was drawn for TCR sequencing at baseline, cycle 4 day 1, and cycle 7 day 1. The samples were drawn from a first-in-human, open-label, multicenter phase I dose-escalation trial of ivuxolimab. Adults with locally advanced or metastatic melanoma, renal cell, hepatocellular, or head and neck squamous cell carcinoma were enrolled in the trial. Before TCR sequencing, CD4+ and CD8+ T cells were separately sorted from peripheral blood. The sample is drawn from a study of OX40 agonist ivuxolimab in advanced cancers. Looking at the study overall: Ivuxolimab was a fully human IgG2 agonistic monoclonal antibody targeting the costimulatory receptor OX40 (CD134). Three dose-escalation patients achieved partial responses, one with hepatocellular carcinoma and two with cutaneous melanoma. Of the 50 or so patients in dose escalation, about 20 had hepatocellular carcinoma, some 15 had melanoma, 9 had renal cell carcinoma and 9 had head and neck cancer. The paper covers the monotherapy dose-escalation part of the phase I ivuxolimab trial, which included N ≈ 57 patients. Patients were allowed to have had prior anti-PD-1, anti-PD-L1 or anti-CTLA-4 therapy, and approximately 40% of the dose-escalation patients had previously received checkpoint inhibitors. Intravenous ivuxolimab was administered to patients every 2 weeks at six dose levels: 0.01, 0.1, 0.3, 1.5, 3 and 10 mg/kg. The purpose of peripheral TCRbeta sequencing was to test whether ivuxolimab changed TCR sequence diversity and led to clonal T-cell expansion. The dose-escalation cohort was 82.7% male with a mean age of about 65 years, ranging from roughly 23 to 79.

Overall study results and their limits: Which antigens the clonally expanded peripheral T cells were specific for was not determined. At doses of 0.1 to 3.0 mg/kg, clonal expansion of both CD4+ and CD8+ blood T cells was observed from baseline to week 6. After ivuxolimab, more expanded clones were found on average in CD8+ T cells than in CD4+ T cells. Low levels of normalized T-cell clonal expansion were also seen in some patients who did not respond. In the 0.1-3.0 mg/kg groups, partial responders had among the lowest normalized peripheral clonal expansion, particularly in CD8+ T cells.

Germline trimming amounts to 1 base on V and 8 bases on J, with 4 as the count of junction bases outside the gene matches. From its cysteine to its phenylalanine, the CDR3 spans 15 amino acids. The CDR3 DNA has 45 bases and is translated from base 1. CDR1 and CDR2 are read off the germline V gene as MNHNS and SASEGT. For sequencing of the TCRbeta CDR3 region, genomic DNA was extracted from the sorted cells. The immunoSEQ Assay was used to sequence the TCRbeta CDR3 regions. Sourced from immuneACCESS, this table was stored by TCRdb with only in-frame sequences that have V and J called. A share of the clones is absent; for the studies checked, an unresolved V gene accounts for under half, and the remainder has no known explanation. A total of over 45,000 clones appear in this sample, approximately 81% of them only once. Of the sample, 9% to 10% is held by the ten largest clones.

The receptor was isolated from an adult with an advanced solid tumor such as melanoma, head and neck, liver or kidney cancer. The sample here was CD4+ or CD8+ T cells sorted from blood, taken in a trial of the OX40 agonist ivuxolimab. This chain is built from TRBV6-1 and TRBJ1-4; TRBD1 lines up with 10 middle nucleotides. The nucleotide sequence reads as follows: TGTGCCAGCAGTGAAGGGGACAGGGGAGGGGAAAAACTGTTTTTT. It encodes CASSEGDRGGEKLFF.